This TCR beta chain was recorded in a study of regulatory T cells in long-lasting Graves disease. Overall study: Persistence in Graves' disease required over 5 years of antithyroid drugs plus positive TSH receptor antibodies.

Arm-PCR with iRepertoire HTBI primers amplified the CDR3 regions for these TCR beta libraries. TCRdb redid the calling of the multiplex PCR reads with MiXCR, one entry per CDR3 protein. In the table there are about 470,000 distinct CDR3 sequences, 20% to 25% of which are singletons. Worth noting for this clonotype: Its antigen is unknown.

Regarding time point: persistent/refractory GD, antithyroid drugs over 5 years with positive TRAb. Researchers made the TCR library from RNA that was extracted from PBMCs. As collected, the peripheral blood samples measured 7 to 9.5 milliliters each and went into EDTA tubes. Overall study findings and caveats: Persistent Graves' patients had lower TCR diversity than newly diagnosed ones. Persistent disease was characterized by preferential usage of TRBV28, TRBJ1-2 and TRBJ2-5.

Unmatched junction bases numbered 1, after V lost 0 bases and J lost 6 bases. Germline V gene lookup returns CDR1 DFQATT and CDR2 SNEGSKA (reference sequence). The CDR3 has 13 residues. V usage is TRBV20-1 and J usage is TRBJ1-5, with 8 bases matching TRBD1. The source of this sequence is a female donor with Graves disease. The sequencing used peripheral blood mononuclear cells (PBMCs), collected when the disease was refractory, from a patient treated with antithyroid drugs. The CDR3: CSAREQGAQPQHF. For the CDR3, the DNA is TGCAGTGCTAGAGAGCAGGGGGCTCAGCCCCAGCATTTT.